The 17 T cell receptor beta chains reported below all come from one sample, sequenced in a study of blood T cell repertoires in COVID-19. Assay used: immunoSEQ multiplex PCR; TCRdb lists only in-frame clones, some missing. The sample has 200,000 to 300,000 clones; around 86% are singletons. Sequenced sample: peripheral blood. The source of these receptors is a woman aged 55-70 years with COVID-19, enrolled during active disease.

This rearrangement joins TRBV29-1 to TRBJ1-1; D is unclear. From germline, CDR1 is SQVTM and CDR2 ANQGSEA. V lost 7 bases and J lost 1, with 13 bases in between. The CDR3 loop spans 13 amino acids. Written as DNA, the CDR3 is TGCAGCGGGTATCCTCCCGGGAACACTGAAGCTTTCTTT. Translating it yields CSGYPPGNTEAFF.

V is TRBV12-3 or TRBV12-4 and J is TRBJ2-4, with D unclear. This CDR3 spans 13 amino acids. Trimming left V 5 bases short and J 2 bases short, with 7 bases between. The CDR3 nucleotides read TGTGCCAGCAGTCAGGTGACCAAAAACATTCAGTACTTC. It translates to CASSQVTKNIQYF.

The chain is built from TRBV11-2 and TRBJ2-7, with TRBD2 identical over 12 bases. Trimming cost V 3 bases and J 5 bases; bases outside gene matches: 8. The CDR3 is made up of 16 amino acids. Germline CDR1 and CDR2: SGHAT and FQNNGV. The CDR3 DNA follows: TGTGCCAGCAGCTTTCCCTCGACTAGCGGGAGTGACGAGCAGTACTTC. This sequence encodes CASSFPSTSGSDEQYF.

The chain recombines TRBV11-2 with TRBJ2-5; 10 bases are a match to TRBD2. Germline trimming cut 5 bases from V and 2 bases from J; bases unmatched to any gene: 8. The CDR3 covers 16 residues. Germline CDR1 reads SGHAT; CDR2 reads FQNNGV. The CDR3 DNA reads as TGTGCCAGCAGCCATAGCGGGAGGCGCTTACAAGAGACCCAGTACTTC. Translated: CASSHSGRRLQETQYF.

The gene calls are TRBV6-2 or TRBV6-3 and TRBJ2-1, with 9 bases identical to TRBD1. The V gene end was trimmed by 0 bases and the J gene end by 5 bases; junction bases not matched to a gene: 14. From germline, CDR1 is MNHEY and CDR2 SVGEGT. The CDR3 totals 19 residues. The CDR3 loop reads CASSYSGTGSPVVNNEQFF. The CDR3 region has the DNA TGTGCCAGCAGTTACTCGGGGACAGGGAGTCCGGTAGTAAACAATGAGCAGTTCTTC.

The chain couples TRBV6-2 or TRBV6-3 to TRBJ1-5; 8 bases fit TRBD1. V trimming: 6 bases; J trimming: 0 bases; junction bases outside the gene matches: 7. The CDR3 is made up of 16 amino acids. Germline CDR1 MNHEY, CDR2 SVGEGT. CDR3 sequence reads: CASSDRGVYSNQPQHF. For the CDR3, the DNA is TGTGCCAGCAGCGACAGGGGAGTCTATAGCAATCAGCCCCAGCATTTT.

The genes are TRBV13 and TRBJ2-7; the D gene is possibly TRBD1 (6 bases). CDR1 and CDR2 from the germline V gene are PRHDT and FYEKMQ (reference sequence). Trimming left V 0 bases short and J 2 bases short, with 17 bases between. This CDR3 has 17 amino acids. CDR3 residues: CASSLGLRQEKTYEQYF. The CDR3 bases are TGTGCCAGCAGCTTAGGCCTTCGACAGGAGAAAACCTACGAGCAGTACTTC.

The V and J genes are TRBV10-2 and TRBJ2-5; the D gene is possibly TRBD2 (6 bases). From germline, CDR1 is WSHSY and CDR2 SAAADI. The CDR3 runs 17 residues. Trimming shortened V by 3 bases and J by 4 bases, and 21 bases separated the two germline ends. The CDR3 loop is CASSDGTPFSPSETQYF. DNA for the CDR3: TGCGCCAGCAGTGATGGGACTCCGTTTTCGCCCTCAGAGACCCAGTACTTC.

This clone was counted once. CDR3 residues: CASSVVGAGGSPLHF. In DNA, the CDR3 is TGTGCCAGCAGCGTAGTGGGCGCAGGTGGTTCACCCCTCCACTTT. V gene TRBV9 combines with J gene TRBJ1-6; D not certain. With 0 bases removed from V and 9 bases from J, the gap between germline ends came to 13 bases. The CDR3 is 15 amino acids. Germline lookup yields CDR1 SGDLS and CDR2 YYNGEE.

DNA for the CDR3: TGTGCCACCAGTGAGGGGGGATTACGAGGCTACACCTTC. Translating gives CATSEGGLRGYTF. The chain links TRBV24-1 to TRBJ1-2, with TRBD1 as a possible D gene (5 bases). Germline-derived CDR1 and CDR2 are KGHDR and SFDVKD. The CDR3 is 13 residues long. V gave up 4 bases and J gave up 8 bases, with 13 bases separating them.

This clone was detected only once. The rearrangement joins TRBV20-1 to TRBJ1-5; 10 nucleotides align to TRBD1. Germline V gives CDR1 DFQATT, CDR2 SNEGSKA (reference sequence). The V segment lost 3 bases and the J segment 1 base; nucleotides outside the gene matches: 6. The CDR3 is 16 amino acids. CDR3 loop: CSASGTGAGSNQPQHF. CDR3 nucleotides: TGCAGTGCTAGTGGGACAGGGGCTGGAAGCAATCAGCCCCAGCATTTT.

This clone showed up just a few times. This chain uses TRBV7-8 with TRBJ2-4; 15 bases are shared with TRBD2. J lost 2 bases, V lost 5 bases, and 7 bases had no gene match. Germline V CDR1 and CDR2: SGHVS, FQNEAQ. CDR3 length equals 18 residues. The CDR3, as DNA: TGTGCCAGCAGCCCGGGACTAGCGGGAGGTCTAACCAAAAACATTCAGTACTTC. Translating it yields CASSPGLAGGLTKNIQYF. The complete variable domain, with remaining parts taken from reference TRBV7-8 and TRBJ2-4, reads GAGVSQSPRYKVAKRGQDVALRCDPISGHVSLFWYQQALGQGPEFLTYFQNEAQLDKSGLPSDRFFAERPEGSVSTLKIQRTQQEDSAVYLCASSPGLAGGLTKNIQYFGAGTRLSVL.

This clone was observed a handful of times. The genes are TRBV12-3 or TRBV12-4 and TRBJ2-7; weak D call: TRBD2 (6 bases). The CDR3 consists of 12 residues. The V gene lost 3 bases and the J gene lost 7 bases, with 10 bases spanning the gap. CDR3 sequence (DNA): TGTGCCAGCAGTTTTGGTGGGGGGGAGCAGTACTTC. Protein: CASSFGGGEQYF.

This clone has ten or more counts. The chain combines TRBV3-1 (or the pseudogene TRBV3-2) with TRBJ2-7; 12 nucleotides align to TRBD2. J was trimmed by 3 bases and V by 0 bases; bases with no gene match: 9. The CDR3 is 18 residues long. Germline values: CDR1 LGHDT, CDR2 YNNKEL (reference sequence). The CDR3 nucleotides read TGTGCCAGCAGCCAAGATTGGGCTAGCGGGAGGGCCCTCTACGAGCAGTACTTC. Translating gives CASSQDWASGRALYEQYF.

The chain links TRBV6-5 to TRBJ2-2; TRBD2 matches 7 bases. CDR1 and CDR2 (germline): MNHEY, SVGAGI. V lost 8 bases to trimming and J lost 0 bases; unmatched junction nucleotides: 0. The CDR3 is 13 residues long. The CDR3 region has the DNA TGTGCCAGCGGGGGGGCGAACACCGGGGAGCTGTTTTTT. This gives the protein CASGGANTGELFF.

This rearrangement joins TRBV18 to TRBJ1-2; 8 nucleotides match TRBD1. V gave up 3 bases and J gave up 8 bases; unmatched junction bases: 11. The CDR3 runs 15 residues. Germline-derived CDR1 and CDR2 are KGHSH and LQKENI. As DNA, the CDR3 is TGTGCCAGCTCACCTCGGACAGGGCAACCCGGGGGCTACACCTTC. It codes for CASSPRTGQPGGYTF.

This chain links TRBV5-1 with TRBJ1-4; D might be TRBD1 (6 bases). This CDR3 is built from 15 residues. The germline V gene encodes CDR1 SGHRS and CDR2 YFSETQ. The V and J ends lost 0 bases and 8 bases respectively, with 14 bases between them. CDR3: CASSLGQGFLEKLFF. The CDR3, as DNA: TGCGCCAGCAGCTTGGGCCAGGGGTTTCTGGAAAAACTGTTTTTT.